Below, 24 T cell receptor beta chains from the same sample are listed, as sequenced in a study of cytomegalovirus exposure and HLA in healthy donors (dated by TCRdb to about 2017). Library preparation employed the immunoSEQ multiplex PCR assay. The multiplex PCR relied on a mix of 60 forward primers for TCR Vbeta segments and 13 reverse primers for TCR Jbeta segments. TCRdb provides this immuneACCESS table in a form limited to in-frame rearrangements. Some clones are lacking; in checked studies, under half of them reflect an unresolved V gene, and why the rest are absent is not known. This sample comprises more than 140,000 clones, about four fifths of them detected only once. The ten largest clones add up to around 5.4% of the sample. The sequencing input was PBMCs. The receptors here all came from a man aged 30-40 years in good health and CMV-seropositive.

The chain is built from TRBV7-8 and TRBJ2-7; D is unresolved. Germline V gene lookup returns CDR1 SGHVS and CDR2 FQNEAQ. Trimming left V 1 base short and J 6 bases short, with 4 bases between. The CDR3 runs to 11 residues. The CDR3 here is CASSLVCEQYF. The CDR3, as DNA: TGTGCCAGCAGCTTAGTATGCGAGCAGTACTTC.

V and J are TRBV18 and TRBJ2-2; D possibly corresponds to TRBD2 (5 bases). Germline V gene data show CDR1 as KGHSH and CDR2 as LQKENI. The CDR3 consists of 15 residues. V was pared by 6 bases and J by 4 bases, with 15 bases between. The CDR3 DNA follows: TGTGCCAGCTCGGGAGCGTTCGATGTCACCGGGGAGCTGTTTTTT. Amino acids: CASSGAFDVTGELFF.

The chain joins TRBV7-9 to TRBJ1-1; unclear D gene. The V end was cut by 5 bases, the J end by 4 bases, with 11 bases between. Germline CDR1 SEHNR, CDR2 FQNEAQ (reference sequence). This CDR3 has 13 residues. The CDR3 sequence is CASSLPGSTEAFF. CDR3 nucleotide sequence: TGTGCCAGCAGCCTTCCAGGTAGCACTGAAGCTTTCTTT.

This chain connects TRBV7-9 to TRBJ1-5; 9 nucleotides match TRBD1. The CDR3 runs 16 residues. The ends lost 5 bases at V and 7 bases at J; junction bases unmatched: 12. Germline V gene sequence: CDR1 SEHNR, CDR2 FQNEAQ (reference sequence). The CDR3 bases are TGTGCCAGCAGCCAACAACAGGGGGCGGGCTACCAGCCCCAGCATTTT. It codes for CASSQQQGAGYQPQHF.

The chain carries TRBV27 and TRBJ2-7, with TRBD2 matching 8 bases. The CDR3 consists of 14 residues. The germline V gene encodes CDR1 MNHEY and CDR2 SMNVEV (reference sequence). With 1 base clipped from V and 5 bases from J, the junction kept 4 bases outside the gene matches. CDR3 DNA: TGTGCCAGCAGTTTATTAGCGGGACCGAACGAGCAGTACTTC. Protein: CASSLLAGPNEQYF.

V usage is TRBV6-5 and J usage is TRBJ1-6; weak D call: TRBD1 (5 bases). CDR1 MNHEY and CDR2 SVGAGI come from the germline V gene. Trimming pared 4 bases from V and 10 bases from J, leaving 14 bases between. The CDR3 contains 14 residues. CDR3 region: CASSSAGLGSPLHF. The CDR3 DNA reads TGTGCCAGCAGTTCGGCGGGGCTAGGGTCACCCCTCCACTTT.

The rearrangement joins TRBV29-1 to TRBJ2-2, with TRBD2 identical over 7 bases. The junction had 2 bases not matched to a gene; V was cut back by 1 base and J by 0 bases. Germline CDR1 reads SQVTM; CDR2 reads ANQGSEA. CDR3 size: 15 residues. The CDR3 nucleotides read TGCAGCGTTGAAGGGGGGGGGACGAACACCGGGGAGCTGTTTTTT. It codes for CSVEGGGTNTGELFF.

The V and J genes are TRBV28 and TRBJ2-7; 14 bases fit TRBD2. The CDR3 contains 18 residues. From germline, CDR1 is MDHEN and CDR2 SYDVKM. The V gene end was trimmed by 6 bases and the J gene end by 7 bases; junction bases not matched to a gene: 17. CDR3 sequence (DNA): TGTGCCAGCAGGGGGGGACTAGCGGGGGCTTACCGCCCTCGGGAGCAGTACTTC. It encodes CASRGGLAGAYRPREQYF. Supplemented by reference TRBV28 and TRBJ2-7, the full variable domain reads DVKVTQSSRYLVKRTGEKVFLECVQDMDHENMFWYRQDPGLGLRLIYFSYDVKMKEKGDIPEGYSVSREKKERFSLILESASTNQTSMYLCASRGGLAGAYRPREQYFGPGTRLTVT.

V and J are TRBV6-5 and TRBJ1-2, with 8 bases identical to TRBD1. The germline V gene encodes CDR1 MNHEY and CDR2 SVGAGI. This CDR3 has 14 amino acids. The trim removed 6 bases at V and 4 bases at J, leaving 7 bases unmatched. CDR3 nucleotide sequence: TGTGCCAGCAGCACGGACAGGGCGGGCTATGGCTACACCTTC. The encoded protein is CASSTDRAGYGYTF.

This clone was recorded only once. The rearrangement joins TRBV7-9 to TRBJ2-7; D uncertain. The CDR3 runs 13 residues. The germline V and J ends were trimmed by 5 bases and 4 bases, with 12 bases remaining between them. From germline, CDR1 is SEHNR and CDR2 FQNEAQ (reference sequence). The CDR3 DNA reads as TGTGCCAGCAGCAGGCTAGACCTTTACGAGCAGTACTTC. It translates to CASSRLDLYEQYF.

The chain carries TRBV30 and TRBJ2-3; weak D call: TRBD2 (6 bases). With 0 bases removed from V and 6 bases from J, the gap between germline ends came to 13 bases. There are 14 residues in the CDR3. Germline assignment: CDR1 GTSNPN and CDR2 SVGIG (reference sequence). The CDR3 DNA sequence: TGTGCCTGGAGTGTCTTCGGGAGAGGGGATACGCAGTATTTT. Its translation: CAWSVFGRGDTQYF. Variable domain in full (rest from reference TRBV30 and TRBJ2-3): SQTIHQWPATLVQPVGSPLSLECTVEGTSNPNLYWYRQAAGRGLQLLFYSVGIGQISSEVPQNLSASRPQDRQFILSSKKLLLSDSGFYLCAWSVFGRGDTQYFGPGTRLTVL.

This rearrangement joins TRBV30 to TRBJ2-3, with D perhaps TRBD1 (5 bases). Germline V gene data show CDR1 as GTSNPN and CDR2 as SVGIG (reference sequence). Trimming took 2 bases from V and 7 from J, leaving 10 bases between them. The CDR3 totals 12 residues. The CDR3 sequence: CAWSSTAYTQYF. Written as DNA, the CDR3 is TGTGCCTGGAGTTCGACAGCTTATACGCAGTATTTT.

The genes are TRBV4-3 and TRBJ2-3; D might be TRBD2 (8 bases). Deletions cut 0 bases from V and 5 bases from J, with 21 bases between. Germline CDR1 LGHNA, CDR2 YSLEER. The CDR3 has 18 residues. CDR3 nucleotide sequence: TGCGCCAGCAGCCAAGATTATGGGGGACTAGGGGGCAGAGATACGCAGTATTTT. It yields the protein CASSQDYGGLGGRDTQYF.

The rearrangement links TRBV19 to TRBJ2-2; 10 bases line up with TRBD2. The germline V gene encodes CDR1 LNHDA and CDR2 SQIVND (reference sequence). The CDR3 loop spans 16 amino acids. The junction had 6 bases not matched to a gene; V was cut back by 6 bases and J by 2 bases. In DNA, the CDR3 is TGTGCCAGTAGAAAACCTAGCGGGGGCAACACCGGGGAGCTGTTTTTT. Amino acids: CASRKPSGGNTGELFF.

For the CDR3, the DNA is TGCGCCAGCAGCTCGTTGACAATCCCAGATACGCAGTATTTT. Translation: CASSSLTIPDTQYF. V is TRBV5-1 and J is TRBJ2-3; D gene unclear. Germline loops: CDR1 SGHRS, CDR2 YFSETQ. This CDR3 has 14 residues. V lost 3 bases to trimming and J lost 4 bases, with 12 bases between them.

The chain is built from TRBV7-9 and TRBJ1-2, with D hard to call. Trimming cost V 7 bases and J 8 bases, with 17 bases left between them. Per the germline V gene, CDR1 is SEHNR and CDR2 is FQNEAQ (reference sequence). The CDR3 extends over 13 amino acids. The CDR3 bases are TGTGCCAGCACCCCTCTCGTTACAGTCGGCTACACCTTC. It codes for CASTPLVTVGYTF.

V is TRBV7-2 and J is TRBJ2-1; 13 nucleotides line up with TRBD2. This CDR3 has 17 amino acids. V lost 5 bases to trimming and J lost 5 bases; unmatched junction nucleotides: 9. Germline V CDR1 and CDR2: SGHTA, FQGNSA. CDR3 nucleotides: TGTGCCAGCAGCAAAACGGGACTAGCGGGGAGGAACAATGAGCAGTTCTTC. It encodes CASSKTGLAGRNNEQFF.

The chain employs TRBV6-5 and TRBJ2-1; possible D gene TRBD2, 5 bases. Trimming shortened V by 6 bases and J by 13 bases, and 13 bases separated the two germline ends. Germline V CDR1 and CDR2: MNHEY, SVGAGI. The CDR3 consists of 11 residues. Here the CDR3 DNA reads TGTGCCAGCAGGAGCGGCCAAAAACAGTTCTTC. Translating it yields CASRSGQKQFF.

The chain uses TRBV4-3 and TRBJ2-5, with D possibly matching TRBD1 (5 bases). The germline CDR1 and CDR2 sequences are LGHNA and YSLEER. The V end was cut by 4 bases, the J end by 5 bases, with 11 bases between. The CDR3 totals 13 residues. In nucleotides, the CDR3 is TGCGCCAGCAGCCTCTCAGGGCGGGAGACCCAGTACTTC. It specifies CASSLSGRETQYF.

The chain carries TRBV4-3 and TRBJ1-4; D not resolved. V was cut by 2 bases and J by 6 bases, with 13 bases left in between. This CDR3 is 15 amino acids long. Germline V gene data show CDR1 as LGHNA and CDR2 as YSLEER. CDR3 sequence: CASSQHLDSYEKLFF. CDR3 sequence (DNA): TGCGCCAGCAGCCAACACCTAGACTCTTATGAAAAACTGTTTTTT.

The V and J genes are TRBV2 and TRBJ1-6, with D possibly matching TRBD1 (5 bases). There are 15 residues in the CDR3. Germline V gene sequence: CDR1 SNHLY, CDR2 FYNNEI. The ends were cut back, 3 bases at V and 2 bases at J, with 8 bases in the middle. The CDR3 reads CASSDGGAYNSPLHF. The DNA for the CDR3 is TGTGCCAGCAGTGATGGGGGGGCCTATAATTCACCCCTCCACTTT. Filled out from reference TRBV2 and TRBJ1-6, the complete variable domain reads EPEVTQTPSHQVTQMGQEVILRCVPISNHLYFYWYRQILGQKVEFLVSFYNNEISEKSEIFDDQFSVERPDGSNFTLKIRSTKLEDSAMYFCASSDGGAYNSPLHFGNGTRLTVT.

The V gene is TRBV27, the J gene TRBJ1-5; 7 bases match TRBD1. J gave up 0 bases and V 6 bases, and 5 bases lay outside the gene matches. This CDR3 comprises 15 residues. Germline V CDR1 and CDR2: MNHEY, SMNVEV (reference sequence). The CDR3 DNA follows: TGTGCCAGCAGCTCCGGACAGGCTAGCAATCAGCCCCAGCATTTT. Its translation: CASSSGQASNQPQHF.

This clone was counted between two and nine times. Here the CDR3 reads CASSFRRGEQYF. In nucleotides, the CDR3 is TGTGCCAGCAGCTTCAGACGGGGCGAGCAGTACTTC. The chain links TRBV7-2 to TRBJ2-7; a possible D gene is TRBD2 (5 bases). Trimming left V 3 bases short and J 6 bases short, with 9 bases between. Germline V gene lookup returns CDR1 SGHTA and CDR2 FQGNSA. The CDR3 runs to 12 residues. Full variable domain (missing parts from reference TRBV7-2 and TRBJ2-7): GAGVSQSPSNKVTEKGKDVELRCDPISGHTALYWYRQSLGQGLEFLIYFQGNSAPDKSGLPSDRFSAERTGGSVSTLTIQRTQQEDSAVYLCASSFRRGEQYFGPGTRLTVT.

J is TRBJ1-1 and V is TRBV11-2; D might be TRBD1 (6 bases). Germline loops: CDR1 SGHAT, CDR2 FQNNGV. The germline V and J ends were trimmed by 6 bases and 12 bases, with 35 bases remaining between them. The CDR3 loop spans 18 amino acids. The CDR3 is CASSTKKKDSQRVGASFF. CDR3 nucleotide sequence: TGTGCCAGCAGTACTAAAAAAAAAGATAGTCAAAGGGTGGGGGCGTCTTTCTTT.